Below, 4 T cell receptor beta chains from the same sample are listed, as sequenced in a study of T cell changes during pregnancy in multiple sclerosis (dated by TCRdb to about 2019). To prepare the library, the immunoSEQ multiplex PCR assay was applied. In TCRdb, the immuneACCESS table is reduced to in-frame sequences with V and J assigned. These tables do not hold every clone; where another copy was compared, an unresolved V gene accounts for under half, and the others remain unexplained. A total of 40,000 to 55,000 clones appear in this sample, 90% of them only once. The top ten clones comprise about 0.75% of the sample. The sequencing used CD4+ T cells from peripheral blood mononuclear cells, collected before pregnancy. The receptors originated from a female donor with multiple sclerosis, enrolled in a pregnancy study.

The chain recombines TRBV9 with TRBJ1-3; D perhaps matches TRBD1 (6 bases). The CDR3 consists of 15 residues. Germline CDR1 is SGDLS and CDR2 is YYNGEE. Trimming removed 0 bases from V and 4 bases from J, with 11 bases in between. The chain's CDR3 is CASSVEGGGGNTIYF. The CDR3 bases are TGTGCCAGCAGCGTAGAGGGGGGAGGGGGAAACACCATATATTTT.

There are a few counts of this clone. The gene calls are TRBV2 and TRBJ1-6; no reliable D call. The CDR3 length is 15 residues. The germline V gene encodes CDR1 SNHLY and CDR2 FYNNEI. V shed 8 bases and J shed 0 bases, with 11 bases lying between them. DNA of the CDR3: TGTGCCAGCGTTAAAGAGAGCTCCTATAATTCACCCCTCCACTTT. Protein: CASVKESSYNSPLHF.

This clone was detected once. The rearrangement uses TRBV6-5 and TRBJ2-2; no clear D gene. The CDR3 extends over 14 amino acids. CDR1 MNHEY and CDR2 SVGAGI come from the germline V gene. Trimming left V 2 bases short and J 3 bases short, with 7 bases between. The CDR3 is CASSYTYDTGELFF. The CDR3 DNA follows: TGTGCCAGCAGTTACACCTATGACACCGGGGAGCTGTTTTTT.

The gene calls are TRBV20-1 and TRBJ1-2, with D hard to call. From germline, CDR1 is DFQATT and CDR2 SNEGSKA (reference sequence). Trimming took 4 bases from V and 8 from J, leaving 11 bases between them. This CDR3 is built from 11 residues. This CDR3 reads CSAKSPGGYTF. CDR3 in DNA: TGCAGTGCTAAGAGCCCCGGGGGCTACACCTTC.